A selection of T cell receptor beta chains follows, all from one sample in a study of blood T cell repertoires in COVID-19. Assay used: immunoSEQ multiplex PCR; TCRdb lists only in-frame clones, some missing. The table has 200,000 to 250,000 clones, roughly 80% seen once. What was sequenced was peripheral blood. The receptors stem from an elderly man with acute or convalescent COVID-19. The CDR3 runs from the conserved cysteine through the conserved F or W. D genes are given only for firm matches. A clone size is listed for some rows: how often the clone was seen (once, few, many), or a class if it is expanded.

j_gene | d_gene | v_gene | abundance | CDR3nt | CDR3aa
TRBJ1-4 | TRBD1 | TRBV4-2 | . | TGTGCCAGCAGCCAAGATTATCTGGGACAGGGTCCTGAAAAACTGTTTTTT | CASSQDYLGQGPEKLFF
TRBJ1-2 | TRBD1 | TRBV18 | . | TGTGCCAGCTCACCCCGGACAGGGGAAAGCTATGGCTACACCTTC | CASSPRTGESYGYTF
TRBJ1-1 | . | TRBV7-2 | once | TGTGCCAGCAGCACAACAGGGCTCTACCCCCGGGGAAACACTGAAGCTTTCTTT | CASSTTGLYPRGNTEAFF
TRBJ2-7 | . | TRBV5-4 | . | TGTGCCAGCAGCTTGGCCGGCACGGTCGGGTACGAGCAGTACTTC | CASSLAGTVGYEQYF
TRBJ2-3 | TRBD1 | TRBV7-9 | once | TGTGCCAGCAGCCCGAGGGGGCGTAGCACAGATACGCAGTATTTT | CASSPRGRSTDTQYF
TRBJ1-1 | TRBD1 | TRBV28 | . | TGTGCCAGCACCCCTGGCGGACCCGGGACAGGGTGGGGGATGAGCACTGAAGCTTTCTTT | CASTPGGPGTGWGMSTEAFF
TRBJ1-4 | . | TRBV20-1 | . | TGCAGTGCTAGTCCCTACAATGAAAAACTGTTTTTT | CSASPYNEKLFF
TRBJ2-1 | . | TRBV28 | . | TGTGCCAGCAGTTTGCCCGGGACACGCTCCTACAATGAGCAGTTCTTC | CASSLPGTRSYNEQFF
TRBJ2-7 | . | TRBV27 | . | TGTGCCAGCAGTCCTCCTAGGGCAGGGATCTCCTACGAGCAGTACTTC | CASSPPRAGISYEQYF
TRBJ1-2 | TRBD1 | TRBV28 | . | TGTGCCAGCAGTTCCCCCGACAGGGCACTTAACTATGGCTACACCTTC | CASSSPDRALNYGYTF
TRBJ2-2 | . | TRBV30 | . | TGTGCCTGGAGTACGGCCAGAACCTCTAGTAACACCGGGGAGCTGTTTTTT | CAWSTARTSSNTGELFF